This entry is about one T cell receptor (beta chain). The antigen remains undetermined. This entry belongs to a study of cytomegalovirus exposure and HLA in healthy donors. The V gene end was trimmed by 3 bases and the J gene end by 7 bases; junction bases not matched to a gene: 6. The CDR3 runs to 13 residues. CDR1 MNHEY and CDR2 SMNVEV come from the germline V gene (reference sequence). Researchers ran the PCR with 60 Vbeta and 13 Jbeta primers. Data came from immunoSEQ multiplex PCR; TCRdb stores just in-frame clones and leaves some out. Found here are 100,000 to 150,000 clones, 75% to 85% of them singletons; the top ten hold 8.9%. Study observations and caveats: After further analysis at a later stage, 16,951 TCR beta sequences were associated with HLA alleles at 0.05 false discovery rate.

This chain joins TRBV27 and TRBJ2-7; 7 bases match TRBD1. The clonotype originates from a man younger than 40 in good health and CMV-seropositive. Source material: PBMCs. The CDR3 DNA is TGTGCCAGCAGTTTGACAGGGTTTGAAGAGCAGTACTTC. It specifies CASSLTGFEEQYF.